The 27 T cell receptor beta chains below were found in one sample sequenced in a study of T-cell memory formation after mild COVID-19. TCRdb re-derived calls from the 5' RACE reads in MiXCR, one entry per CDR3 protein. The sample has about 320,000 distinct CDR3 sequences, more than 13% seen once. Input material: PBMCs or a T cell subset sorted from them (not recorded which). The source is a man younger than 30 who had mild COVID-19 (a few samples of this study predate the infection). Cell type and time point are not known.

At least ten counts were recorded for this clonotype. The CDR3 loop reads CASSQEAGAGSTDTQYF. DNA of the CDR3: TGCGCCAGCAGCCAGGAAGCGGGGGCGGGGAGCACAGATACGCAGTATTTT. This sequence joins TRBV4-3 and TRBJ2-3; 8 nucleotides agree with TRBD2. V lost 3 bases and J lost 0; bases outside the gene matches: 8. Germline loops: CDR1 LGHNA, CDR2 YSLEER. The CDR3 spans 17 residues.

This chain links TRBV7-9 with TRBJ2-7, with TRBD1 matching over 10 bases. After removal of 4 bases from V and 3 bases from J, the junction contained 6 bases not matched to a gene. The CDR3 contains 15 residues. In germline, CDR1 is SEHNR, CDR2 FQNEAQ (reference sequence). CDR3 region: CASSSPWDRGYEQYF. CDR3 nucleotides: TGTGCCAGCAGCTCTCCATGGGACAGGGGCTACGAGCAGTACTTC.

This chain links TRBV18 with TRBJ1-2; D is unclear. V was cut by 4 bases and J by 0 bases, with 6 bases left in between. The CDR3 is made up of 13 amino acids. Germline V gene data show CDR1 as KGHSH and CDR2 as LQKENI. The CDR3 spells CASSRSSNYGYTF. Here the CDR3 DNA reads TGTGCCAGCTCACGTAGTTCTAACTATGGCTACACCTTC.

As regards this clonotype: One end of the junction does not line up with germline, which may come from a read error. V usage is TRBV7-7 and J usage is TRBJ2-5, with TRBD1 identical over 8 bases. The CDR3 is 15 amino acids. The germline V gene has CDR1 SSHAT and CDR2 FNYEAQ (reference sequence). The CDR3 is CASSPGTGPQETQYF. DNA of the CDR3: TGTGCTAGCAGCCCAGGGACAGGACCTCAAGAGACCCAGTACTTC.

The rearrangement joins TRBV7-9 to TRBJ1-4, with D possibly TRBD1 on 5 matching bases. This CDR3 has 15 amino acids. Trimming left V 4 bases short and J 5 bases short, with 14 bases between. CDR1 and CDR2 (germline): SEHNR, FQNEAQ (reference sequence). The CDR3 region is CASSSIGVPNEKLFF. DNA of the CDR3: TGTGCCAGCAGCTCCATAGGGGTCCCGAATGAAAAACTGTTTTTT.

This clonotype came up a few times. V and J are TRBV4-3 and TRBJ2-3; 12 bases match TRBD2. The V gene end was trimmed by 4 bases and the J gene end by 10 bases; junction bases not matched to a gene: 9. The CDR3 has 15 amino acids. Germline V gives CDR1 LGHNA, CDR2 YSLEER. The CDR3 reads CASSLRLAGASPQYF. In nucleotides, the CDR3 is TGCGCCAGCAGCCTGAGACTAGCGGGGGCATCTCCGCAGTATTTT.

This clonotype was detected only a few times. CDR3 DNA: TGTGCCAGCAGCTTGGGGTCACGCGTCGGGGAGCTGTTTTTT. It yields the protein CASSLGSRVGELFF. This chain joins TRBV7-3 and TRBJ2-2; D gene uncertain. V was pared by 3 bases and J by 7 bases, with 12 bases between. The CDR3 loop spans 14 amino acids. Germline assignment: CDR1 SGHTA and CDR2 FQGTGA. The full variable domain, its missing parts supplied by reference TRBV7-3 and TRBJ2-2, is GAGVSQTPSNKVTEKGKYVELRCDPISGHTALYWYRQSLGQGPEFLIYFQGTGAADDSGLPNDRFFAVRPEGSVSTLKIQRTERGDSAVYLCASSLGSRVGELFFGEGSRLTVL.

The chain has TRBV7-3 and TRBJ2-3, with 8 nucleotides matching TRBD2. The length of the CDR3 is 15 residues. Germline V lookup: CDR1 SGHTA, CDR2 FQGTGA. Losses at the gene ends were 5 bases for V and 3 bases for J; bases not matched to a gene: 7. In nucleotides, the CDR3 is TGTGCCAGCAGCATCCGGGGGGGCCGGACAGATACGCAGTATTTT. Translated, it gives CASSIRGGRTDTQYF.

The J gene is TRBJ1-1, the V gene TRBV5-4, with no clear D. Germline V gene sequence: CDR1 SGHNT, CDR2 YYREEE (reference sequence). The CDR3 is 14 residues long. The V and J ends lost 7 bases and 1 base respectively, with 14 bases between them. This CDR3 is CASHPLDPNTEAFF. The CDR3 bases are TGTGCCAGCCACCCCTTGGACCCGAACACTGAAGCTTTCTTT.

The rearrangement links TRBV11-3 to TRBJ2-3, with D maybe TRBD2 (6 bases). The CDR3 is 14 residues long. Per germline, CDR1 SGHNT and CDR2 YENEEA. V lost 4 bases to trimming and J lost 5 bases, with 13 bases between them. The CDR3 DNA reads as TGTGCCAGCAGCTACCGACTAGATCTAGATACGCAGTATTTT. This sequence encodes CASSYRLDLDTQYF. Full variable domain (outside the CDR3, taken from reference TRBV11-3 and TRBJ2-3): EAGVVQSPRYKIIEKKQPVAFWCNPISGHNTLYWYLQNLGQGPELLIRYENEEAVDDSQLPKDRFSAERLKGVDSTLKIQPAELGDSAVYLCASSYRLDLDTQYFGPGTRLTVL.

In its sample, this clonotype was seen a few times. The chain combines TRBV19 with TRBJ1-1, with no clear D. With 3 bases removed from V and 3 bases from J, the gap between germline ends came to 14 bases. The CDR3 runs to 15 residues. CDR1 is LNHDA, CDR2 SQIVND, per germline (reference sequence). CDR3 DNA: TGTGCCAGTAGTATGGAGGATAGGGTGTACACTGAAGCTTTCTTT. Translation gives CASSMEDRVYTEAFF.

This clonotype was picked up a small number of times. This sequence joins TRBV7-2 and TRBJ2-2, with 9 positions matching TRBD1. The J segment lost 4 bases and the V segment lost 1 base, leaving 4 bases of the junction unmatched. The CDR3 contains 16 residues. CDR1 is SGHTA, CDR2 FQGNSA, per germline. The CDR3 loop is CASSLDRDRVTGELFF. CDR3 nucleotides: TGTGCCAGCAGCTTAGACCGGGACAGGGTCACCGGGGAGCTGTTTTTT.

This clonotype was counted only a few times. The chain has TRBV5-4 and TRBJ2-3; TRBD2 matches 8 bases. The CDR3 covers 16 residues. V was pared by 5 bases and J by 2 bases, with 10 bases of the junction left unmatched. The germline CDR1 and CDR2 sequences are SGHNT and YYREEE (reference sequence). This CDR3 is CASRPRGGSLTDTQYF. The CDR3, as DNA: TGTGCCAGCAGACCACGGGGGGGCTCTCTCACAGATACGCAGTATTTT. Based on the CDR3 plus reference TRBV5-4 and TRBJ2-3, the full variable domain is ETGVTQSPTHLIKTRGQQVTLRCSSQSGHNTVSWYQQALGQGPQFIFQYYREEENGRGNFPPRFSGLQFPNYSSELNVNALELDDSALYLCASRPRGGSLTDTQYFGPGTRLTVL.

This clonotype has a handful of counts. The rearrangement links TRBV5-1 to TRBJ2-2, with TRBD2 matching over 7 bases. The V segment lost 3 bases and the J segment 4 bases; nucleotides outside the gene matches: 3. The CDR3 length is 14 residues. Looked up from germline, CDR1 is SGHRS and CDR2 is YFSETQ. The CDR3, as DNA: TGCGCCAGCAGCTGGACTAGGTTCACCGGGGAGCTGTTTTTT. Translated, it gives CASSWTRFTGELFF.

This clonotype was observed a few times. The chain has TRBV4-3 and TRBJ2-5, with D unclear. The CDR3 extends over 14 amino acids. V was cut by 1 base and J by 5 bases, with 11 bases left in between. Germline CDR1 LGHNA, CDR2 YSLEER. The CDR3 bases are TGCGCCAGCAGCCAAGGAGAGACGTGGGAGACCCAGTACTTC. Its translation is CASSQGETWETQYF.

V and J are TRBV14 and TRBJ1-4; 9 bases map to TRBD1. The V segment lost 0 bases and the J segment 5 bases; nucleotides outside the gene matches: 1. The length of the CDR3 is 15 residues. CDR1 and CDR2 (germline): SGHDN, FVKESK. CDR3 in DNA: TGTGCCAGCAGCCAAGAGACAGGGGGAAATGAAAAACTGTTTTTT. It yields the protein CASSQETGGNEKLFF.

In its sample, this clonotype was seen a few times. The CDR3 nucleotides are TGTGCCAGCAGTCAATACCCAGGGCGAGGCTACACCTTC. Protein: CASSQYPGRGYTF. The chain links TRBV6-5 to TRBJ1-2; D is possibly TRBD1 (5 bases). CDR1 MNHEY and CDR2 SVGAGI come from the germline V gene. V dropped 5 bases and J dropped 8 bases, with 15 bases sitting between them. The CDR3 covers 13 residues.

The chain recombines TRBV30 with TRBJ2-3; D unresolved. Germline V gene sequence: CDR1 GTSNPN, CDR2 SVGIG (reference sequence). V was clipped by 0 bases and J by 4 bases, with 8 bases between them. The CDR3 contains 13 residues. In DNA, the CDR3 is TGTGCCTGGAGTGTATTGCGGCCAGATACGCAGTATTTT. This sequence encodes CAWSVLRPDTQYF.

Many counts were recorded for this clonotype. The chain has TRBV6-5 and TRBJ2-2; 10 bases align to TRBD1. This CDR3 is 15 amino acids long. Germline V gene data show CDR1 as MNHEY and CDR2 as SVGAGI. J was trimmed by 7 bases and V by 3 bases; bases with no gene match: 5. The CDR3 here is CASSYRDRGRGELFF. The DNA for the CDR3 is TGTGCCAGCAGTTATCGGGACAGGGGTCGCGGGGAGCTGTTTTTT.

This clonotype was counted a few times. The chain has TRBV7-7 and TRBJ2-7, with D uncertain. CDR1 and CDR2 from the germline V gene are SSHAT and FNYEAQ (reference sequence). The CDR3 length is 14 residues. In DNA form, the CDR3 reads TGTGCTAGCAGCTTAGGTACCCTACCAGGCGAGCAGTACGTC. It specifies CASSLGTLPGEQYV.

Only a few counts were recorded for this clonotype. This chain links TRBV5-4 with TRBJ2-7; 9 bases are a match to TRBD2. Germline trimming cut 4 bases from V and 5 bases from J; bases unmatched to any gene: 16. The V gene's germline CDR1 is SGHNT and CDR2 YYREEE (reference sequence). This CDR3 region has 17 residues. In nucleotides, the CDR3 is TGTGCCAGCAGCGAAAGGGTCCTGGGACTAGCAGGTGACGAGCAGTACTTC. This translates into CASSERVLGLAGDEQYF.

This chain links TRBV7-9 with TRBJ1-1, with D maybe TRBD1 (5 bases). Germline lookup yields CDR1 SEHNR and CDR2 FQNEAQ (reference sequence). The germline V and J ends were trimmed by 3 bases and 3 bases, with 17 bases remaining between them. CDR3 length: 16 amino acids. This CDR3 is CASSFPNGLGHTEAFF. The CDR3 DNA follows: TGTGCCAGCAGCTTCCCAAATGGACTGGGGCACACTGAAGCTTTCTTT.

This clonotype was observed a handful of times. V is TRBV7-3 and J is TRBJ2-1; possibly TRBD2 for D (6 bases). The CDR3 has 15 residues. V lost 5 bases to trimming and J lost 7 bases, with 18 bases between them. In germline, CDR1 is SGHTA, CDR2 FQGTGA. CDR3 sequence: CASSPWAGSLNEQFF. CDR3 sequence (DNA): TGTGCCAGCAGCCCCTGGGCGGGGTCATTAAATGAGCAGTTCTTC.

This clonotype was counted at least ten times. J is TRBJ2-1 and V is TRBV18; no firm D call. The germline V and J ends were trimmed by 0 bases and 6 bases, with 3 bases remaining between them. Germline assignment: CDR1 KGHSH and CDR2 LQKENI. The CDR3 extends over 12 amino acids. CDR3 DNA sequence: TGTGCCAGCTCACCACCCATCAATGAGCAGTTCTTC. This encodes CASSPPINEQFF.

The V call is TRBV6-4, the J call TRBJ2-5; no clear D gene. Trimming took 3 bases from V and 1 from J, leaving 9 bases between them. Germline-derived CDR1 and CDR2 are MRHNA and SNTAGT. This CDR3 has 14 residues. The chain's CDR3 is CASSEDASQETQYF. The CDR3 DNA is TGTGCCAGCAGTGAGGATGCCAGCCAAGAGACCCAGTACTTC.

This clonotype was seen repeatedly, ten times or more. The chain links TRBV5-1 to TRBJ1-6; D not resolved. CDR1 is SGHRS and CDR2 is YFSETQ in the germline V gene. Deletions cut 2 bases from V and 0 bases from J, with 15 bases between. The CDR3 has 18 amino acids. CDR3 region: CASSFRTSESSYNSPLHF. The CDR3 nucleotides are TGCGCCAGCAGCTTTAGGACTTCGGAGAGCTCCTATAATTCACCCCTCCACTTT.

This clonotype has only a few counts. The gene calls are TRBV4-1 and TRBJ2-5, with a tentative D call TRBD2 (5 bases). The V end was cut by 1 base, the J end by 5 bases, with 17 bases between. The germline V gene has CDR1 MGHRA and CDR2 YSYEKL. The CDR3 covers 16 residues. The CDR3 nucleotides are TGCGCCAGCAGCCAAGGGGTAGGAGGTCCGTTGGAGACCCAGTACTTC. This codes for CASSQGVGGPLETQYF.